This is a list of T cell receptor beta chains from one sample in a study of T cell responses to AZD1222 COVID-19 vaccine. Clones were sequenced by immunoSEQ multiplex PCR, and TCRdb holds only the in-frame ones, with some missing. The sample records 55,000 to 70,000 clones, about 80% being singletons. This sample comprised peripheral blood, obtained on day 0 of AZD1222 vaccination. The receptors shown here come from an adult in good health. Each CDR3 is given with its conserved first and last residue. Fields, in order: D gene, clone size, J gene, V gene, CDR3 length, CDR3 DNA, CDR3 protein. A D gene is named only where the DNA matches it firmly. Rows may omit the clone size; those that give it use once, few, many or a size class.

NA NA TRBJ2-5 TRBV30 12 TGTGCCTGGAGTAGAAACCAAGAGACCCAGTACTTC CAWSRNQETQYF
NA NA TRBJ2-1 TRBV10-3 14 TGTGCCATCAGTGAGTCGGTCGGGGAGCGGGAGCAGTTCTTC CAISESVGEREQFF
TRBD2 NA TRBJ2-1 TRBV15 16 TGTGCCACCAGCAGAGGACGGGCGGGGGATGACAATGAGCAGTTCTTC CATSRGRAGDDNEQFF
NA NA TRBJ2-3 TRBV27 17 TGTGCCACCCGGCAAGAGCGCTTGGCCCAATTGATAGATACGCAGTATTTT CATRQERLAQLIDTQYF
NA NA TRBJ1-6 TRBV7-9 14 TGTGCCAGCAGCCCCGATCTGGGGAATTCACCCCTCCACTTT CASSPDLGNSPLHF
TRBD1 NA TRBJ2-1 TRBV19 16 TGTGCCAGTAGTATAGACCACAGGGGCTCCTACAATGAGCAGTTCTTC CASSIDHRGSYNEQFF
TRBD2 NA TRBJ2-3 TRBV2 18 TGTGCCAGCGGGACTAGCGGGGGGGGTATTTCGGTCACAGATACGCAGTATTTT CASGTSGGGISVTDTQYF
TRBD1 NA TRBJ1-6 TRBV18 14 TGTGCCAGCTCACCATCCGGGACAGGGTCACCCCTCCACTTT CASSPSGTGSPLHF
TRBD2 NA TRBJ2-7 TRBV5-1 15 TGCGCCAGCAGCTCAAATCCTAGCGGTTCCTACGAGCAGTACTTC CASSSNPSGSYEQYF
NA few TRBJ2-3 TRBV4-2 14 TGTGCCAGCAGCCAAGCCCGGGGATCAGATACGCAGTATTTT CASSQARGSDTQYF
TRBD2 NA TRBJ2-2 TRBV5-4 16 TGTGCCAGCAGCTTGTCCCGGGGGGGGAACACCGGGGAGCTGTTTTTT CASSLSRGGNTGELFF
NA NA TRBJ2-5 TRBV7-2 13 TGTGCCAGCAGCTTAAGTACTCAAGAGACCCAGTACTTC CASSLSTQETQYF
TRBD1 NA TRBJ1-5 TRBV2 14 TGTGCCAGCAGCCAGGGACAGGGAGGTCAGCCCCAGCATTTT CASSQGQGGQPQHF
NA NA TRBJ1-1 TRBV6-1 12 TGTGCCAGCAGTGAAGGATGGGAGGCGGCTTTCTTT CASSEGWEAAFF
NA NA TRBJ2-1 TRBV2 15 TGTGCCAGCAGTGATAGGGGAATTCCCTACAATGAGCAGTTCTTC CASSDRGIPYNEQFF
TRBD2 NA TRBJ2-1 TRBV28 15 TGTGCCAGCAGTCCCCCGCGGGGGGTCTACAATGAGCAGTTCTTC CASSPPRGVYNEQFF
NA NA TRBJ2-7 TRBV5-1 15 TGCGCCAGCAGCTTGGCGGCGGGAATGACCTACGAGCAGTACTTC CASSLAAGMTYEQYF
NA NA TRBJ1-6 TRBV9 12 TGTGCCAGCAGCCGGGATAATTCACCCCTCCACTTT CASSRDNSPLHF
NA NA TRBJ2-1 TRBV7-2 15 TGTGCCAGCAGCTTAGGAGGAGAGGCCTACAATGAGCAGTTCTTC CASSLGGEAYNEQFF
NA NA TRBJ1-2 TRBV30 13 TGTGCCTGGAGCCCTGGGGGGGGAAGTGGCTACACCTTC CAWSPGGGSGYTF
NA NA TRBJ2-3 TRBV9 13 TGTGCCAGCAGCGTAGGGGGGTCAGATACGCAGTATTTT CASSVGGSDTQYF
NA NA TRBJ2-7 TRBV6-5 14 TGTGCCATCTCGCGTGGGTCCGGTGGGGCCGAGCAGTACTTC CAISRGSGGAEQYF
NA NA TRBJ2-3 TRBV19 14 TGTGCCAGTAGTAGGGTTGGAGGGACAGATACGCAGTATTTT CASSRVGGTDTQYF
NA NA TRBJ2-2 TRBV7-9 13 TGTGCCAGCAGCCTCCCGGGGCCCGGGGAGCTGTTTTTT CASSLPGPGELFF
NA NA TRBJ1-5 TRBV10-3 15 TGTGCCATCGGGCCACAGGGCTTTTTTAATCAGCCCCAGCATTTT CAIGPQGFFNQPQHF
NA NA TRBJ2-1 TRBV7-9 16 TGTGCCAGCAGCTTATTAGCCGGGACAACCTACAATGAGCAGTTCTTC CASSLLAGTTYNEQFF
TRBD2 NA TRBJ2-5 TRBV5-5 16 TGTGCCAGCACCAATGGAGGCCTAGCGGGGGCGGAGACCCAGTACTTC CASTNGGLAGAETQYF
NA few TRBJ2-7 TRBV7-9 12 TGTGCCAGCAGCTTAAATAGCCCCGAGCAGTACTTC CASSLNSPEQYF
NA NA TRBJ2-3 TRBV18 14 TGTGCCAGCTCACCAAGGCTCCAAGGCGATACGCAGTATTTT CASSPRLQGDTQYF
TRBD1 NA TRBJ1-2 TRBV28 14 TGTGCCAGCAGTTCGAACCCGGGACAGCCCGGCTACACCTTC CASSSNPGQPGYTF
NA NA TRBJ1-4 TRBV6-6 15 TGTGCCAGCAGCGACGGACAGACCTTTAATGAAAAACTGTTTTTT CASSDGQTFNEKLFF